This TCR beta chain was found in a study of regulatory T cells in long-lasting Graves disease. Broader study findings: Peripheral blood, not thyroid tissue, was the sole material studied.

V was pared by 2 bases and J by 4 bases, with 4 bases of the junction left unmatched. This CDR3 comprises 14 residues. Per the germline V gene, CDR1 is LGHNA and CDR2 is YSLEER. Indicated time point: newly diagnosed GD, antithyroid drugs for less than 3 months. RNA from PBMCs was the source of the TCR library. Patients came through an endocrinology department, and that department was in Xi'an, China. In building TCR beta libraries, iRepertoire HTBI primers were used together with Arm-PCR of CDR3 regions. TCRdb reanalysed the multiplex PCR reads using MiXCR and keeps one entry per CDR3 protein. The table includes roughly 420,000 distinct CDR3 sequences, about a sixth detected once. With respect to this clonotype: What it binds is not known.

The sample also formed part of further work on T cells in Graves' hyperthyroidism and ophthalmopathy.

V gene TRBV4-3 combines with J gene TRBJ2-7; 8 bases map to TRBD2. This TCR was sampled from a woman aged 18-29 years with Graves disease. Source: peripheral blood mononuclear cells (PBMCs), taken at new diagnosis, from a patient treated with antithyroid drugs. CDR3 nucleotide sequence: TGCGCCAGCAGCCAATATAGCGGGAAGTACGAGCAGTACTTC. It specifies CASSQYSGKYEQYF.